A single sample gave rise to the 14 T cell receptor beta chains below, sequenced in a study of immune heterogeneity within non-small cell lung tumors. Bulk tumor genomic DNA served as template, at around 600 ng per sample. In surgery, several biopsies were collected from each primary tumor at widely spaced sites. Patients had untreated, newly diagnosed non-small cell lung cancer and underwent curative surgery. It was with 32 V and 13 J primers that multiplex PCR amplified TCR beta CDR3. Via MiXCR, TCRdb re-called the multiplex PCR reads, giving one row per CDR3 protein. In the table there are around 15,000 distinct CDR3 sequences, about 31% of which are singletons. Sequences were obtained from lung tumor tissue. These TCRs come from a woman aged 45 to 65 with non-small cell lung cancer.

The gene calls are TRBV2 and TRBJ2-2; 7 bases map to TRBD2. J lost 6 bases, V lost 7 bases, and 5 bases had no gene match. Germline CDR1 SNHLY, CDR2 FYNNEI. The CDR3 is 13 amino acids. The CDR3 coding sequence is TGTGCCAGCACGGCGGGAGTCCCCGGGGAGCTGTTTTTT. As protein: CASTAGVPGELFF.

Notes on this clonotype: Mismatch with germline at one junction end may stem from a read error. This chain uses TRBV6-1 with TRBJ1-4; 9 nucleotides align to TRBD1. Germline CDR1 reads MNHNS; CDR2 reads SASEGT. This CDR3 contains 15 residues. CDR3: CASNEGTGRAEKLFF. CDR3 sequence (DNA): TGTGCCAGCAATGAAGGGACAGGGAGGGCGGAAAAACTGTTTTTT.

Points on this clonotype: One base away lies a much larger clone, so this may be a sequencing read error. V and J are TRBV20-1 and TRBJ2-1; TRBD1 agrees at 7 bases. The length of the CDR3 is 16 residues. Per germline, CDR1 DFQATT and CDR2 SNEGSKA (reference sequence). In DNA form, the CDR3 reads TGCATTGCTCCGGCCCCGGGACAGTCCTACTACAATGAGCAGTTCTTC. Amino acids: CIAPAPGQSYYNEQFF.

This clonotype was seen repeatedly, ten times or more. V usage is TRBV6-1 and J usage is TRBJ1-1; 8 nucleotides line up with TRBD1. This CDR3 is built from 14 residues. Germline V CDR1 and CDR2: MNHNS, SASEGT. V shed 5 bases and J 5 bases; nucleotides not matched to a gene: 7. CDR3 in DNA: TGTGCCAGCAGTTGGGACAGGAGGGGGACTGAAGCTTTCTTT. It yields the protein CASSWDRRGTEAFF.

This clonotype qualifies as medium-sized. The chain links TRBV5-1 to TRBJ2-1; the match to TRBD1 covers 9 bases. Germline loops: CDR1 SGHRS, CDR2 YFSETQ. This CDR3 is 16 amino acids long. V trimming: 4 bases; J trimming: 5 bases; junction bases outside the gene matches: 10. Here the CDR3 reads CASSLRPGQGNNEQFF. For the CDR3, the DNA is TGCGCCAGCAGCCTCCGACCCGGACAGGGGAACAATGAGCAGTTCTTC.

As concerns this clonotype: The junction differs from germline at one of its ends, possibly a read error. The rearrangement joins TRBV5-1 to TRBJ2-3; D may be TRBD1 or TRBD2 (6 bases each). This CDR3 spans 18 amino acids. Germline-derived CDR1 and CDR2 are SGHRS and YFSETQ. This CDR3 reads CASSRVGGSPVSTYTQYF. The CDR3, as DNA: TGCGCCAGCAGCCGGGTAGGGGGGAGCCCTGTAAGCACATATACTCAGTATTTT. Looking up the rest from reference TRBV5-1 and TRBJ2-3 gives the full variable domain: KAGVTQTPRYLIKTRGQQVTLSCSPISGHRSVSWYQQTPGQGLQFLFEYFSETQRNKGNFPGRFSGRQFSNSRSEMNVSTLELGDSALYLCASSRVGGSPVSTYTQYFGPGTRLTVL.

V is TRBV28 and J is TRBJ1-5; D call uncertain. Germline assignment: CDR1 MDHEN and CDR2 SYDVKM. The CDR3 contains 15 residues. Trimming cost V 5 bases and J 4 bases, with 15 bases left between them. The CDR3 DNA follows: TGTGCCAGCAGTCCCCGGGGTATACGAAATCAGCCCCAGCATTTT. Residues: CASSPRGIRNQPQHF.

Within the sample, this clonotype is medium-sized. This sequence joins TRBV9 and TRBJ1-6, with 7 bases aligning to TRBD1. This CDR3 spans 16 amino acids. The ends lost 0 bases at V and 10 bases at J; junction bases unmatched: 10. CDR1 SGDLS and CDR2 YYNGEE come from the germline V gene. CDR3 nucleotides: TGTGCCAGCAGCGTAGGAGCCGGGGGACAGTCATCACCCCTCCACTTT. Translating it yields CASSVGAGGQSSPLHF.

V gene TRBV20-1 combines with J gene TRBJ2-1; D is unclear. The V end lost 0 bases, the J end lost 3 bases, and 9 bases lay between the germline ends. Germline V gives CDR1 DFQATT, CDR2 SNEGSKA (reference sequence). The CDR3 runs to 14 residues. The CDR3 protein is CSARDQADYNEQFF. The CDR3 region has the DNA TGCAGTGCTAGAGATCAGGCCGACTACAATGAGCAGTTCTTC.

The table lists this clonotype with a few counts. The chain is built from TRBV6-1 and TRBJ2-7; 13 bases align to TRBD2. The germline V gene encodes CDR1 MNHNS and CDR2 SASEGT. The junction had 17 bases not matched to a gene; V was cut back by 7 bases and J by 5 bases. This CDR3 is 18 amino acids long. CDR3 protein: CASNDLTSGGGRLDEQYF. Here the CDR3 DNA reads TGTGCCAGCAACGACCTAACTAGCGGGGGGGGAAGGTTAGACGAGCAGTACTTC.

This clonotype was recorded many times. This sequence joins TRBV19 and TRBJ2-1; 8 bases agree with TRBD2. The V and J ends lost 5 bases and 1 base, in that order; junction bases with no gene match: 7. Germline V gene lookup returns CDR1 LNHDA and CDR2 SQIVND (reference sequence). This CDR3 is 16 amino acids long. CDR3 coding DNA: TGTGCCAGTAGTTCCCCAGCGGGAGCTTCCTACAATGAGCAGTTCTTC. Translating it yields CASSSPAGASYNEQFF.

This clonotype was seen ten or more times. The rearrangement links TRBV11-2 to TRBJ2-1; 13 bases match TRBD2. This CDR3 comprises 17 residues. Germline CDR1 reads SGHAT; CDR2 reads FQNNGV. The J segment lost 4 bases and the V segment lost 1 base, leaving 4 bases of the junction unmatched. The CDR3 nucleotides read TGTGCCAGCAGCTTAGGGACTAGCGGGGGCGCATACAATGAGCAGTTCTTC. Its translation is CASSLGTSGGAYNEQFF.

There are many counts of this clonotype. The V gene is TRBV7-3, the J gene TRBJ1-3, with D perhaps TRBD1 (5 bases). V was shortened by 5 bases and J by 0 bases, with 8 bases between the two germline ends. The germline V gene has CDR1 SGHTA and CDR2 FQGTGA. The length of the CDR3 is 14 residues. CDR3 loop: CASSPGLSGNTIYF. CDR3 bases: TGTGCCAGCAGCCCGGGGCTCTCTGGAAACACCATATATTTT. Based on the CDR3 plus reference TRBV7-3 and TRBJ1-3, the full variable domain is GAGVSQTPSNKVTEKGKYVELRCDPISGHTALYWYRQSLGQGPEFLIYFQGTGAADDSGLPNDRFFAVRPEGSVSTLKIQRTERGDSAVYLCASSPGLSGNTIYFGEGSWLTVV.

This clonotype appeared many times. The gene calls are TRBV18 and TRBJ1-3; possibly TRBD1 for D (5 bases). The V end was cut by 2 bases, the J end by 4 bases, with 12 bases between. CDR3 size: 15 residues. Germline values: CDR1 KGHSH, CDR2 LQKENI. CDR3 residues: CASSPGPGSGNTIYF. CDR3 nucleotide sequence: TGTGCCAGCTCACCAGGCCCAGGGTCCGGAAACACCATATATTTT.